The 2 T cell receptor beta chains below come from one sample, sequenced in a study of esophageal squamous cell carcinoma under preoperative chemotherapy. One entry per CDR3 protein results from TCRdb running MiXCR on the PCR reads. The table includes about 18,000 distinct CDR3 sequences, 46% detected once. Sample time point: after preoperative PTX-NDP chemotherapy. The biological material was taken from a patient given preoperative chemotherapy. These receptor sequences come from a human donor with esophageal squamous cell carcinoma. The donor label of this sample is uncertain.

Only a few counts were recorded for this clonotype. The chain combines TRBV12-3 or TRBV12-4 with TRBJ1-4, with D uncertain. Between the trimmed V and J ends, which lost 6 bases and 11 bases, there was a span of 13 bases. CDR3 length: 12 amino acids. CDR3 loop: CASSSDILKLFF. The CDR3 DNA reads as TGTGCCAGCAGCTCAGACATACTTAAACTGTTTTTT.

Comments on this clonotype: The conserved final phenylalanine or tryptophan is absent from the CDR3, which likely points to a read error. It is unclear where the CDR3 begins or ends on the DNA, so no DNA is shown, and the CDR3 is as TCRdb lists it. The chain employs TRBV7-2 and TRBJ2-5; TRBD1 is taken as the D call from the table, unchecked against the DNA. The CDR3 is 14 residues long, counting both termini. From germline, CDR1 is SGHTA and CDR2 FQGNSA. CDR3 residues: CASSPAGGKATRLS.